Presented here are 27 T cell receptor beta chains from one specimen sequenced in a study of cytomegalovirus exposure and HLA in healthy donors. Profiled with immunoSEQ multiplex PCR; TCRdb holds only in-frame clones, not every one. The sample lists approximately 80,000 clones, 93% seen once, with 3.6% in the top ten. The sequenced material came from PBMCs. The receptors were gathered from a woman aged 25 to 45 in good health and CMV-seronegative.

The CDR3 loop reads CASSAGGAGYGYTF. The CDR3 DNA reads as TGTGCCAGCAGCGCAGGGGGCGCAGGCTATGGCTACACCTTC. The rearrangement links TRBV9 to TRBJ1-2, with 8 positions matching TRBD1. This CDR3 region has 14 residues. The V and J ends lost 3 bases and 4 bases, in that order; junction bases with no gene match: 5. CDR1 SGDLS and CDR2 YYNGEE come from the germline V gene.

The chain employs TRBV2 and TRBJ1-4; D remains unclear. V lost 3 bases and J 7 bases, leaving 9 bases between the germline ends. The CDR3 contains 13 residues. Germline assignment: CDR1 SNHLY and CDR2 FYNNEI. The CDR3 is CASSEIRGEKLFF. CDR3 DNA sequence: TGTGCCAGCAGTGAGATCCGGGGTGAAAAACTGTTTTTT.

The chain employs TRBV7-2 and TRBJ2-1, with 7 bases matching TRBD1. This CDR3 has 15 amino acids. CDR1 SGHTA and CDR2 FQGNSA come from the germline V gene. V dropped 0 bases and J dropped 9; count of bases not matched to a gene: 8. CDR3 loop: CASSLATYDRAEQFF. As DNA, the CDR3 is TGTGCCAGCAGCTTAGCTACCTACGACAGGGCTGAGCAGTTCTTC.

This chain uses TRBV7-3 with TRBJ2-3; possibly TRBD2 for D (5 bases). This CDR3 region has 15 residues. The germline gives CDR1 SGHTA, CDR2 FQGTGA. Between the trimmed V and J ends, which lost 5 bases and 0 bases, there was a span of 12 bases. For the CDR3, the DNA is TGTGCCAGCAGCCGGAACGGGATTAGCACAGATACGCAGTATTTT. Translation: CASSRNGISTDTQYF. Full variable domain (remainder filled in from reference TRBV7-3 and TRBJ2-3): GAGVSQTPSNKVTEKGKYVELRCDPISGHTALYWYRQSLGQGPEFLIYFQGTGAADDSGLPNDRFFAVRPEGSVSTLKIQRTERGDSAVYLCASSRNGISTDTQYFGPGTRLTVL.

The chain combines TRBV18 with TRBJ2-5; TRBD1 matches 12 bases. The CDR3 contains 15 residues. The V and J ends lost 7 bases and 5 bases, in that order; junction bases with no gene match: 8. CDR1 is KGHSH and CDR2 is LQKENI in the germline V gene. As DNA, the CDR3 is TGTGCCAGCTACGACCGGGACAGGGGGCAGGAGACCCAGTACTTC. Protein: CASYDRDRGQETQYF.

The chain has TRBV19 and TRBJ1-2; a weak D match, TRBD1 (5 bases). Per germline, CDR1 LNHDA and CDR2 SQIVND (reference sequence). Deletions cut 7 bases from V and 2 bases from J, with 14 bases between. This CDR3 is 14 amino acids long. As DNA, the CDR3 is TGTGCCAGTAAGTCCACCGACAGCAACTATGGCTACACCTTC. It encodes CASKSTDSNYGYTF.

The V call is TRBV7-3, the J call TRBJ2-1; TRBD2 matches 8 bases. The length of the CDR3 is 16 residues. Germline-derived CDR1 and CDR2 are SGHTA and FQGTGA. The ends lost 5 bases at V and 3 bases at J; junction bases unmatched: 9. The CDR3 spells CASSPKNGGVYNEQFF. The CDR3 coding sequence is TGTGCCAGCAGCCCGAAAAACGGGGGGGTCTACAATGAGCAGTTCTTC. The variable domain in full, with the rest retrieved from reference TRBV7-3 and TRBJ2-1, is GAGVSQTPSNKVTEKGKYVELRCDPISGHTALYWYRQSLGQGPEFLIYFQGTGAADDSGLPNDRFFAVRPEGSVSTLKIQRTERGDSAVYLCASSPKNGGVYNEQFFGPGTRLTVL.

This clone was detected only a few times. The rearrangement uses TRBV19 and TRBJ2-7, with 10 bases identical to TRBD1. Per germline, CDR1 LNHDA and CDR2 SQIVND (reference sequence). CDR3 length: 14 amino acids. V gave up 6 bases and J gave up 7 bases; unmatched junction bases: 9. CDR3: CASRPGQGTREQYF. CDR3 DNA: TGTGCCAGTAGGCCGGGACAGGGGACTAGGGAGCAGTACTTC. The variable domain in full, with the rest retrieved from reference TRBV19 and TRBJ2-7, is DGGITQSPKYLFRKEGQNVTLSCEQNLNHDAMYWYRQDPGQGLRLIYYSQIVNDFQKGDIAEGYSVSREKKESFPLTVTSAQKNPTAFYLCASRPGQGTREQYFGPGTRLTVT.

V and J are TRBV5-5 and TRBJ2-7, with 9 positions matching TRBD2. The CDR3 is 18 amino acids. Per the germline V gene, CDR1 is SGHKS and CDR2 is YYEKEE (reference sequence). The V gene end was trimmed by 3 bases and the J gene end by 0 bases; junction bases not matched to a gene: 13. The CDR3 nucleotides read TGTGCCAGCAGCTCCCCGTTGACTAGCGGAAAAGTCTCCTACGAGCAGTACTTC. It codes for CASSSPLTSGKVSYEQYF.

Only a few counts were recorded for this clone. The rearrangement uses TRBV14 and TRBJ1-6; 10 nucleotides match TRBD1. CDR3 length: 14 amino acids. V lost 7 bases and J lost 8; bases outside the gene matches: 5. CDR1 and CDR2 (germline): SGHDN, FVKESK. CDR3 loop: CASKGQGFHSPLHF. The CDR3 nucleotides read TGTGCCAGCAAGGGACAGGGGTTTCATTCACCCCTCCACTTT.

This clone was detected only once. The chain uses TRBV9 and TRBJ2-2, with 7 bases identical to TRBD2. This CDR3 has 16 residues. V shed 0 bases, J shed 6 bases, and the junction held 8 bases outside the gene matches. Germline V gives CDR1 SGDLS, CDR2 YYNGEE. The CDR3 coding sequence is TGTGCCAGCAGCGTAGACGGGAGGAGAGGATCCGGGGAGCTGTTTTTT. This codes for CASSVDGRRGSGELFF.

The chain combines TRBV10-3 with TRBJ2-1; D may be TRBD2 (6 bases). There are 14 residues in the CDR3. The V gene's germline CDR1 is ENHRY and CDR2 SYGVKD. Trimming stripped 8 bases from V and 6 bases from J, with 17 bases between. CDR3 nucleotides: TGTGCCATCGCTGACGGGAGATGGGGCAATGAGCAGTTCTTC. Amino acids: CAIADGRWGNEQFF.

The rearrangement links TRBV4-1 to TRBJ1-4; 7 bases agree with TRBD1. J gave up 7 bases and V 2 bases, and 13 bases lay outside the gene matches. This CDR3 is 17 amino acids long. CDR1 and CDR2 from the germline V gene are MGHRA and YSYEKL. CDR3 sequence (DNA): TGCGCCAGCAGCCAACGACAGGGACGGGGTGGGAGTGAAAAACTGTTTTTT. It is translated as CASSQRQGRGGSEKLFF.

This clone came up once. The J gene is TRBJ1-1, the V gene TRBV7-9; D might be TRBD1 (6 bases). Trimming took 5 bases from V and 4 from J, leaving 17 bases between them. Germline V CDR1 and CDR2: SEHNR, FQNEAQ (reference sequence). The CDR3 contains 15 residues. DNA for the CDR3: TGTGCCAGCAGCGCATCGCAGGGGATGGTCACTGAAGCTTTCTTT. Protein: CASSASQGMVTEAFF.

V gene TRBV7-9 combines with J gene TRBJ1-1; maybe TRBD1 (5 bases). Germline lookup yields CDR1 SEHNR and CDR2 FQNEAQ (reference sequence). Trimming pared 3 bases from V and 0 bases from J, leaving 17 bases between. The CDR3 consists of 17 residues. CDR3 sequence reads: CASSFLTGRGLNTEAFF. CDR3 in DNA: TGTGCCAGCAGCTTTCTGACTGGGAGGGGATTGAACACTGAAGCTTTCTTT.

The chain employs TRBV6-4 and TRBJ2-3, with TRBD1 matching 9 bases. Germline V gene lookup returns CDR1 MRHNA and CDR2 SNTAGT. The V and J ends lost 3 bases and 0 bases, in that order; junction bases with no gene match: 1. This CDR3 region has 15 residues. The CDR3 DNA reads TGTGCCAGCAGTGAGGACAGGGGAAGCACAGATACGCAGTATTTT. Translation gives CASSEDRGSTDTQYF.

The CDR3 coding sequence is TGTGCCAGTAAAGGGACACCCTACGAGCAGTACTTC. This translates into CASKGTPYEQYF. The V call is TRBV19, the J call TRBJ2-7, with a possible D match to TRBD1 (6 bases). The CDR3 is 12 residues long. Per the germline V gene, CDR1 is LNHDA and CDR2 is SQIVND (reference sequence). Trimming removed 7 bases from V and 2 bases from J, with 9 bases in between.

The V and J genes are TRBV6-1 and TRBJ1-2, with 7 bases lining up with TRBD1. V dropped 7 bases and J dropped 7; count of bases not matched to a gene: 9. This CDR3 spans 13 amino acids. Germline CDR1 and CDR2: MNHNS and SASEGT. CDR3 bases: TGTGCCAGCACCAAGGACAGGCTTATTGGCTACACCTTC. This encodes CASTKDRLIGYTF.

The rearrangement joins TRBV7-9 to TRBJ2-1; no reliable D call. V lost 7 bases and J lost 9, with 10 bases in between. Looked up from germline, CDR1 is SEHNR and CDR2 is FQNEAQ (reference sequence). This CDR3 comprises 11 residues. CDR3 DNA sequence: TGTGCCAGCACCCGGTTTAGTGAGCAGTTCTTC. Its protein product is CASTRFSEQFF.

This CDR3 reads CASSFKLNTEAFF. CDR3 bases: TGTGCCAGCAGTTTTAAATTGAACACTGAAGCTTTCTTT. This sequence joins TRBV2 and TRBJ1-1; D is uncertain. Deletions cut 5 bases from V and 0 bases from J, with 7 bases between. There are 13 residues in the CDR3. Per the germline V gene, CDR1 is SNHLY and CDR2 is FYNNEI.

CDR3 amino acids: CASSPPAGRGEKLFF. In DNA, the CDR3 is TGTGCCAGCAGCCCACCCGCAGGGAGGGGTGAAAAACTGTTTTTT. The chain has TRBV7-6 and TRBJ1-4, with D tentatively TRBD1 (5 bases). Germline CDR1 reads SGHVS; CDR2 reads FNYEAQ. V lost 5 bases, J lost 7 bases, and 17 bases lay in between. This CDR3 contains 15 residues.

V and J are TRBV19 and TRBJ1-5; the D is unclear. The CDR3 extends over 17 amino acids. Germline V CDR1 and CDR2: LNHDA, SQIVND (reference sequence). The V end was cut by 3 bases, the J end by 5 bases, with 20 bases between. This CDR3 is CASSMIRVKSVDQPQHF. The DNA for the CDR3 is TGTGCCAGTAGTATGATCCGGGTGAAGTCGGTTGATCAGCCCCAGCATTTT.

V and J are TRBV19 and TRBJ1-1; D perhaps matches TRBD1 (5 bases). Trimming stripped 4 bases from V and 12 bases from J, with 18 bases between. The CDR3 is made up of 13 amino acids. CDR1 and CDR2 (germline): LNHDA, SQIVND (reference sequence). CDR3 loop: CASSTEPRGEPFF. Written as DNA, the CDR3 is TGTGCCAGTAGTACCGAACCCCGGGGGGAGCCTTTCTTT.

The chain has TRBV7-2 and TRBJ2-3; 8 bases are a match to TRBD2. V shed 3 bases, J shed 0 bases, and the junction held 5 bases outside the gene matches. Germline V gene sequence: CDR1 SGHTA, CDR2 FQGNSA. There are 16 residues in the CDR3. DNA for the CDR3: TGTGCCAGCAGCTTGGACAGCGGGAGTAGCACAGATACGCAGTATTTT. Residues: CASSLDSGSSTDTQYF.

This chain joins TRBV19 and TRBJ1-2; D is perhaps TRBD1 (6 bases). V was cut by 7 bases and J by 0 bases, with 9 bases left in between. The CDR3 is 13 amino acids. Germline CDR1 reads LNHDA; CDR2 reads SQIVND (reference sequence). CDR3 bases: TGTGCCAGTAACAGGGTAGCTAACTATGGCTACACCTTC. This encodes CASNRVANYGYTF.

The V gene is TRBV10-2, the J gene TRBJ2-2; 8 positions match TRBD1. The V gene's germline CDR1 is WSHSY and CDR2 SAAADI. The CDR3 is 16 residues long. V shed 3 bases, J shed 4 bases, and the junction held 7 bases outside the gene matches. CDR3 in amino acids: CASSDRSTGATGELFF. Written as DNA, the CDR3 is TGCGCCAGCAGTGACCGCTCGACAGGGGCCACCGGGGAGCTGTTTTTT.

This clone was counted a few times. The V and J genes are TRBV7-9 and TRBJ1-2; 8 nucleotides match TRBD1. The CDR3 is 16 amino acids. The V and J ends lost 5 bases and 0 bases, in that order; junction bases with no gene match: 8. Germline-derived CDR1 and CDR2 are SEHNR and FQNEAQ (reference sequence). CDR3 loop: CASSPGPGGSNYGYTF. The CDR3 DNA reads TGTGCCAGCAGCCCCGGCCCAGGGGGCTCTAACTATGGCTACACCTTC.